This T cell receptor beta chain is from a study of control samples from healthy donors and cancer patients. The V gene end was trimmed by 4 bases and the J gene end by 2 bases; junction bases not matched to a gene: 7. The CDR3 is made up of 15 amino acids. CDR1 SGHNT and CDR2 YYREEE come from the germline V gene (reference sequence). Assay: immunoSEQ multiplex PCR; the TCRdb copy retains only in-frame clones and omits some. The sample includes fewer than 500,000 clones, 75% to 95% of them seen just once. Source material: PBMCs. This TCR was recovered from a man aged 40-50 years with head and neck cancer. The chain joins TRBV5-4 to TRBJ2-7; 9 bases match TRBD1. For the CDR3, the DNA is TGTGCCAGCAGCCATAGGGACAGGGCCACCTACGAGCAGTACTTC. This sequence encodes CASSHRDRATYEQYF.